This T cell receptor (beta chain) was captured in a study of beta chain features in type 1 diabetes. This clone was counted between two and nine times. Its specificity is not known. Study results and caveats: Since sequencing was performed on cDNA, cells with high TCR expression could be over-represented. Fewer junction insertions and more nucleotide deletions appeared in type 1 diabetes patients. For Type 1 diabetes patients, all four CD4+ subsets carried TCRB CDR3s that were moderately but significantly shorter.

The authors reverse transcribed all of the isolated RNA, so sequencing captured expressed TCRB transcripts. Assay used: immunoSEQ multiplex PCR; TCRdb lists only in-frame clones, some missing. The profile covers under 400,000 clones, with about 12% appearing a single time and approximately 0.011% taken by the ten largest. The sample consisted of naive CD4+ T cells from blood. This receptor was identified in a woman between 18 and 29 years old with type 1 diabetes.

CDR3 DNA: TGTGCCAGCAGCCAAGATTTTCTAGGGGTCGGCACTGAAGCTTTCTTT. Translation gives CASSQDFLGVGTEAFF. The V gene is TRBV14, the J gene TRBJ1-1; weak D call: TRBD1 (5 bases). Looked up from germline, CDR1 is SGHDN and CDR2 is FVKESK. This CDR3 has 16 residues. The V gene lost 0 bases and the J gene lost 4 bases, with 15 bases spanning the gap. Full variable domain (missing parts from reference TRBV14 and TRBJ1-1): EAGVTQFPSHSVIEKGQTVTLRCDPISGHDNLYWYRRVMGKEIKFLLHFVKESKQDESGMPNNRFLAERTGGTYSTLKVQPAELEDSGVYFCASSQDFLGVGTEAFFGQGTRLTVV.